This T cell receptor (beta chain) appears in the sequencing data of a study of shared clonotypes between healthy human individuals (dated by TCRdb to the early 2020s). Looking at the study overall: Three men and two women, aged 18 to 49 years, made up the cohort. Blood TCR repertoires of roughly five healthy adults were deeply sequenced to estimate repertoire size and the extent of clonotype sharing between individuals. Libraries were prepared and TCR repertoires were sequenced by different laboratories using diverse techniques, in order to increase sequencing depth and limit assay-specific biases. Leukapheresis yielded between about 0.85 and 10 billion PBMCs per donor. For each donor, CD4 naive and CD4 memory were each run on three plates, CD8 naive on two plates, and CD8 memory on one plate. Study-wide findings and limitations: Incomplete sequencing was indicated by rarefaction of sorted-subset datasets, despite the large sequencing depth. Pairwise subsampling led to the expectation that sequencing depth would affect the degree of clonotype sharing among donors. Higher generation probabilities were observed for clonotypes shared by all four sorted-subset donors than for non-shared clonotypes. Only blood was sampled, and tissue TCR repertoires likely differ from those in blood. Because the study included only a small number of donors, the genetic and exposure-history diversity represented was limited. When several donors were compared, the shared fraction of clonotypes was around 4.6% for naive CD4, 3% to 4% for naive CD8, about 2.4% for memory CD4, and less than 0.45% for memory CD8. Naive subsets generally had larger estimated clonotype richness than memory subsets did.

V drops 0 bases and J drops 4 bases, leaving 10 bases in between. CDR1 SGHNT and CDR2 YYREEE are derived from the germline V gene (reference sequence). The CDR3 covers 14 residues, taking in both the cysteine and the phenylalanine. Only the CDR3 part of the read is kept: 42 bases, read in frame from the first base. Using the deep immunoSEQ assay, multiplex PCR amplified TCR CDR3 regions from genomic DNA. Extracted genomic DNA from each cell subset was spread evenly across all wells of several immunoSEQ 96-well plates, with each plate serving as a replicate. For sorted subsets, 200 to 250 ng of genomic DNA, equivalent to around 30,000 T cell genomes, went into each replicate PCR. Purified libraries were quantified with a Qubit 3.0 fluorometer, sized on a Bioanalyzer 2100, and re-quantified with the KAPA Library Quantification kit. A separate single-read 150-cycle Illumina NextSeq 550 flow cell was used to sequence each immunoSEQ 96-well plate. Under the source paper's analysis protocol: The immunoSEQ output contained only junctional sequences without quality scores, so filtering could not match that applied to full-length reads. To assign V/J genes and CDR3, sequences were annotated using PyIR, a Python wrapper for IgBLAST v1.9, with IMGT germline references. Reads were filtered out if the reads had weak V/J assignments (E-value above 1e-6), no CDR3, stop codons, out-of-frame junctions, or ambiguous translated residues. V3J clonotypes were defined by identical inferred V gene, J gene, and CDR3 amino acid sequence. The percentage overlap between two repertoires was calculated by dividing the number of shared unique clonotypes by the size of the smaller repertoire. RTK rarefaction, the Chao1 estimator, and Recon v2.1 estimates of unobserved clonotypes were used to assess repertoire richness. For all TCRbeta clonotypes obtained by the gDNA method from a few donors, generation probabilities were computed with OLGA. In its TCRdb copy, this immuneACCESS table keeps in-frame sequences only and misses some clones. Where compared with another copy, unresolved V genes explain less than half of these, and the others have no known cause. V, J and clone size are taken as reported in that table, and D and trimming were inferred from the DNA itself. The sample records some 1,100,000 clones, around 82% of which are singletons. The ten largest make up more than 0.5% of the sample.

The donors were healthy, HIV-negative adults who had no recently reported acute infections or vaccinations. Every donor was a Caucasian adult residing in Nashville, Tennessee, USA. Magnetic negative selection was used to enrich CD4+ T cells, after which naive cells were positively selected on CD45RA and the negative fraction became the memory subset. Blood was obtained by leukapheresis, after which PBMCs were separated by Ficoll-Histopaque density gradient centrifugation and cryopreserved in liquid nitrogen vapor phase. Analytical flow cytometry was used to check the purity and quantity of every magnetically sorted T cell population. Each sorted fraction had its genomic DNA isolated and then quantified by UV absorbance on a Nanodrop 2000c. The table lists this clone with a few counts. This receptor's antigen is unknown. Per-base qualities were not stored, and no clone one base away is much larger.

Input material: memory CD4+ T cells from PBMCs. This sample's cell subset or site label indicates: CD45RA-negative fraction. This clonotype originated in a man aged 18 to 29 in good health. Some clones in this sample may be carry-over from other donors' samples. The rearranged segments are TRBV5-4 and TRBJ1-1; the D gene assignment is ambiguous. The bases are TGTGCCAGCAGCTTGGACAGAAGAGGCACTGAAGCTTTCTTT. This gives the protein CASSLDRRGTEAFF.